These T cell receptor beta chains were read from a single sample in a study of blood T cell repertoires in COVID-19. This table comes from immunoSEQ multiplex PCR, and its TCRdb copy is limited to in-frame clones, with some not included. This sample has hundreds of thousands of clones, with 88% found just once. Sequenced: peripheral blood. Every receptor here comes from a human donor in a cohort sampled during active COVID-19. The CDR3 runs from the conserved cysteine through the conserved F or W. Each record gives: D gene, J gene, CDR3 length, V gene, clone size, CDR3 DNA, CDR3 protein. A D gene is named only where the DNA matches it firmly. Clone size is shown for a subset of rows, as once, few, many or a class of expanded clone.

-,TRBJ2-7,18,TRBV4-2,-,TGTGCCAGCAGCCAAGATTCAGGAGGGGAGGCGGAACCGTACGAGCAGTACTTC,CASSQDSGGEAEPYEQYF
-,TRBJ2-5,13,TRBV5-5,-,TGTGCCAGCAGCTTGAGCAGGGCAGAGACCCAGTACTTC,CASSLSRAETQYF
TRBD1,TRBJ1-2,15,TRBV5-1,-,TGCGCCAGCAGCACCTCGACAGGGCGGAACTATGGCTACACCTTC,CASSTSTGRNYGYTF
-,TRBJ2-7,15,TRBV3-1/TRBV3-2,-,TGTGCCAGCAGCCAAGGCCTAGGCAGCACCTACGAGCAGTACTTC,CASSQGLGSTYEQYF
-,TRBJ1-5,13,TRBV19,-,TGTGCCAGTCAGTCCGATAGCAATCAGCCCCAGCATTTT,CASQSDSNQPQHF
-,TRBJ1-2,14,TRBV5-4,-,TGTGCCAGCAGCTTGGAACTGTTTAACTATGGCTACACCTTC,CASSLELFNYGYTF
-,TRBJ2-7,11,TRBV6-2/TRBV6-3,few,TGTGCCAGCAGTCAAACCTACGAGCAGTACTTC,CASSQTYEQYF
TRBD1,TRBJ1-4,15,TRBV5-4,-,TGTGCCAGCAGCGACGGGGACAGGGGAGATGAAAAACTGTTTTTT,CASSDGDRGDEKLFF
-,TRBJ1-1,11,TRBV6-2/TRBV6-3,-,TGTGCCAGCAGCCAGGGGTCTGAAGCTTTCTTT,CASSQGSEAFF
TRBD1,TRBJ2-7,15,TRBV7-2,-,TGTGCCAGCACCCTTATCCAGGGGGCCTCCTACGAGCAGTACTTC,CASTLIQGASYEQYF
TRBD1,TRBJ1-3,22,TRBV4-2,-,TGTGCCAGCAGCCAAGATCTGTTTATCGGCAGGGCAAACAGGGGGACTGGAAACACCATATATTTT,CASSQDLFIGRANRGTGNTIYF
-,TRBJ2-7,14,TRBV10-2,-,TGCGCCAGCAGTGAGGGACAGATCTCCTACGAGCAGTACTTC,CASSEGQISYEQYF
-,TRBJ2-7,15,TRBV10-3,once,TGTGCCATCAGTGAGGGCGGGCAAAGCTCCTACGAGCAGTACTTC,CAISEGGQSSYEQYF
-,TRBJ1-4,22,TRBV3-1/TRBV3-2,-,TGTGCCAGCAGCCAAAAGCAGTTAATCGGGACATATAGTCGCGGTAGGGTTGAAAAACTGTTTTTT,CASSQKQLIGTYSRGRVEKLFF
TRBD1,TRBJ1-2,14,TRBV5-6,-,TGTGCCAGCAGCCCGCAGGGGGGACCCTATGGCTACACCTTC,CASSPQGGPYGYTF
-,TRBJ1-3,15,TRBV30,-,TGTGCCTGGAACGAAAAGGCGGGGGCTGGAAACACCATATATTTT,CAWNEKAGAGNTIYF
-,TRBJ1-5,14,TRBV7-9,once,TGTGCCAGCAGCTCTGGACTGGGCAATCAGCCCCAGCATTTT,CASSSGLGNQPQHF
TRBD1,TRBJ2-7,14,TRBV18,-,TGTGCCAGCTCCCCACGGGACAGCTCCTACGAGCAGTACTTC,CASSPRDSSYEQYF
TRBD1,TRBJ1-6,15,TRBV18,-,TGTGCCAGCTCACCAATGAACAGGGGGCAGTCGCCCCTCCACTTT,CASSPMNRGQSPLHF
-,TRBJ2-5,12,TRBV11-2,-,TGTGCCAGCAGCTTAATCGTCGAGACCCAGTACTTC,CASSLIVETQYF
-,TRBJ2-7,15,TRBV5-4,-,TGTGCCAGCAGCTTTGGGGCAGACCCCTCCTACGAGCAGTACTTC,CASSFGADPSYEQYF
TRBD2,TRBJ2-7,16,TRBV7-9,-,TGTGCCAGCAGCTTAAGGAGCGGGGGGGCATACTACGAGCAGTACTTC,CASSLRSGGAYYEQYF
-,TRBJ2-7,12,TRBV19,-,TGTGCCAGTAGCTATAATTCCTACGAGCAGTACTTC,CASSYNSYEQYF
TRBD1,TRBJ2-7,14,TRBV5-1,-,TGCGCCAGCAGCTTCAGGGGGCCTTCCTACGAGCAGTACTTC,CASSFRGPSYEQYF
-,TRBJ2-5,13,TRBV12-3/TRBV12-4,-,TGTGCCAGCAGTTTTGGGGGCTCGGAGACCCAGTACTTC,CASSFGGSETQYF
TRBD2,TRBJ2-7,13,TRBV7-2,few,TGTGCCAGCAGCTTGGGGCGGGAGTACGAGCAGTACTTC,CASSLGREYEQYF
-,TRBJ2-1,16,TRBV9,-,TGTGCCAGCAGCCACCCACACGTGGGGGGGCATAATGAGCAGTTCTTC,CASSHPHVGGHNEQFF
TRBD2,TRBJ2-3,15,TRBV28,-,TGTGCCAGCAGTTCCCTAGCGGGAGGCACAGATACGCAGTATTTT,CASSSLAGGTDTQYF
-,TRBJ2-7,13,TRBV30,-,TGTGCCTGGGCCCAACTAGTCATCGGCGAGCAGTACTTC,CAWAQLVIGEQYF
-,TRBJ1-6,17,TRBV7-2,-,TGTGCCAGCAGCCCTAGGGGGGGGGACGGAACTAATTCACCCCTCCACTTT,CASSPRGGDGTNSPLHF
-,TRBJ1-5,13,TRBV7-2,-,TGTGCCAGCAGCTTGACAGTATATCAGCCCCAGCATTTT,CASSLTVYQPQHF
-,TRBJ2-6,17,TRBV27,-,TGTGCCAGCAGCTCAGTTTTATCGTCCTCTGGGGCCAACGTCCTGACTTTC,CASSSVLSSSGANVLTF
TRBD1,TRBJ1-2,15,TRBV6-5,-,TGTGCCAGCAGTTACTCAGGGACAGGGAACTATGGCTACACCTTC,CASSYSGTGNYGYTF
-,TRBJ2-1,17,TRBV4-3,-,TGCGCCAGCAGCCAAGATCGGTCCGGACAGAATTTGGATGAGCAGTTCTTC,CASSQDRSGQNLDEQFF
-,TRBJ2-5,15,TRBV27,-,TGTGCCACCTCCTATATGTTGGACAGCCAAGAGACCCAGTACTTC,CATSYMLDSQETQYF
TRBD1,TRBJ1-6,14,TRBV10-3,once,TGTGCCATCAGTGAGAGGACAGGAGGCTCACCCCTCCACTTT,CAISERTGGSPLHF
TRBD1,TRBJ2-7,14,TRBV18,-,TGTGCCAGCTCACCAAGACAGGGGGCCTACGAGCAGTACTTC,CASSPRQGAYEQYF
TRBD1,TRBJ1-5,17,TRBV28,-,TGTGCCAGCAGTCTCCGGGGACAGGGGGCGGGGAGACAGCCCCAGCATTTT,CASSLRGQGAGRQPQHF
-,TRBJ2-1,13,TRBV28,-,TGTGCCAGCAGTTACGGCCAAGCGAATGAGCAGTTCTTC,CASSYGQANEQFF
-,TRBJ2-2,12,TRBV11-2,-,TGTGCCAGCAGCTTTACAGCCGGGGAGCTGTTTTTT,CASSFTAGELFF
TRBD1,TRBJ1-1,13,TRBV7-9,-,TGTGCCAGCAGTCTACAGGGGTCCACTGAAGCTTTCTTT,CASSLQGSTEAFF
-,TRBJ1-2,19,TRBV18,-,TGTGCCAGCTCACTACTACCGGTGATCGACGGAGGGAGATCTACTATGATCTCCTTC,CASSLLPVIDGGRSTMISF
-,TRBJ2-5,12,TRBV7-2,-,TGTGCCAGCAGCCCAGGGTCAGAGACCCAGTACTTC,CASSPGSETQYF
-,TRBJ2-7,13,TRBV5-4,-,TGTGCCAGCAGCTTACCGGGTCAGGGCGAGCAGTACTTC,CASSLPGQGEQYF
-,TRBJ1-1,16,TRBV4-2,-,TGTGCCAGCAGCCAAGATTGGCAGGGGATGAACACTGAAGCTTTCTTT,CASSQDWQGMNTEAFF
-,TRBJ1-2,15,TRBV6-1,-,TGTGCCAGCAGTGAAGCGCGGGGAGGGTATAATGGCTACACCTTC,CASSEARGGYNGYTF
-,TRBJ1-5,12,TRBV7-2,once,TGTGCCAGCAGCTTAACGGATCAGCCCCAGCATTTT,CASSLTDQPQHF
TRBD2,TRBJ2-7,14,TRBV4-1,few,TGCGCCAGCAGCGCTGTAGCGGGGGTGAACGAGCAGTACTTC,CASSAVAGVNEQYF
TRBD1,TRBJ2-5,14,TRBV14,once,TGTGCCAGCAGCAGCACAGGGGGCGGAGAGACCCAGTACTTC,CASSSTGGGETQYF
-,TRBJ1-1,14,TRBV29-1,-,TGCAGCGTGCAGAGGGGGGGGCGGGGCACTGAAGCTTTCTTT,CSVQRGGRGTEAFF
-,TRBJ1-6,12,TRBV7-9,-,TGTGCCAGCAGCTTAAATCTTCCACCCCTCCACTTT,CASSLNLPPLHF
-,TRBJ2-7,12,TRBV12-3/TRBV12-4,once,TGTGCCAGCAGTTTCGCTAGCTACGAGCAGTACTTC,CASSFASYEQYF
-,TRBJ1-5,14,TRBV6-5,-,TGTGCCAGCAGTCCGACATATAGCAATCAGCCCCAGCATTTT,CASSPTYSNQPQHF
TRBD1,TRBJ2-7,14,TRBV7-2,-,TGTGCCAGCAGCCGGACAGGGGTAGGGTACGAGCAGTACTTC,CASSRTGVGYEQYF
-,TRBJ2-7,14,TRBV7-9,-,TGTGCCAGCAGTGCAGGGCCTGACTCCTACGAGCAGTACTTC,CASSAGPDSYEQYF
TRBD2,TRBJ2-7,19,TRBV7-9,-,TGTGCCAGCAGCTTAGCGCTCCTAGCGGGGGGACATAGGTCCTACGAGCAGTACTTC,CASSLALLAGGHRSYEQYF
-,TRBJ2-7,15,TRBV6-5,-,TGTGCCAGCTCAACCAGCGGACTCTCCTACTACGAGCAGTACTTC,CASSTSGLSYYEQYF